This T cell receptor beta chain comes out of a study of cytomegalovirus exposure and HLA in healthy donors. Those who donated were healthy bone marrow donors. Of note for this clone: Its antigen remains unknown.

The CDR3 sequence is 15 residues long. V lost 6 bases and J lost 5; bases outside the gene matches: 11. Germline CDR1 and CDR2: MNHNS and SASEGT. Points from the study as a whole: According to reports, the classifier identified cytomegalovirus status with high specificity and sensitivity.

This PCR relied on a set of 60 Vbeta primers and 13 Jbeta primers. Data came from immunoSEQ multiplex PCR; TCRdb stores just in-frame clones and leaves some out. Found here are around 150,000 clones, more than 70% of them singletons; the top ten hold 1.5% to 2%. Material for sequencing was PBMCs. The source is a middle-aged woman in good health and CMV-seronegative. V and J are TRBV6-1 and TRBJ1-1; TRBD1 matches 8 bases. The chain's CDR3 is CASRPKTDRETEAFF. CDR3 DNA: TGTGCCAGCAGACCAAAGACGGACAGGGAAACTGAAGCTTTCTTT.